The next 21 T cell receptor beta chains were all read from a single sample in a study of OX40 agonist ivuxolimab in advanced cancers. Method: immunoSEQ multiplex PCR; TCRdb's copy keeps in-frame clones and lacks some. The sample has tens of thousands of clones, approximately 90% seen once. This sample comprised CD4+ or CD8+ T cells sorted from blood, obtained in a trial of the OX40 agonist ivuxolimab. The receptor source for this set is an adult with an advanced solid tumor such as melanoma, head and neck, liver or kidney cancer.

Here the CDR3 reads CASSFGDYGYTF. For the CDR3, the DNA is TGCGCCAGCAGCTTTGGCGACTATGGCTACACCTTC. V usage is TRBV5-1 and J usage is TRBJ1-2; D unresolved. The V end was cut by 2 bases, the J end by 3 bases, with 5 bases between. CDR1 and CDR2 (germline): SGHRS, YFSETQ. The CDR3 covers 12 residues.

This chain connects TRBV29-1 to TRBJ2-7; TRBD1 is a possible D gene (6 bases). Germline CDR1 is SQVTM and CDR2 is ANQGSEA. Between the trimmed V and J ends, which lost 0 bases and 0 bases, there was a span of 12 bases. The CDR3 contains 15 residues. The CDR3 here is CSVEDSQGLSYEQYF. In DNA form, the CDR3 reads TGCAGCGTTGAAGATTCACAGGGCCTCTCCTACGAGCAGTACTTC.

This chain uses TRBV5-5 with TRBJ1-4; 9 positions match TRBD1. V gave up 4 bases and J gave up 8 bases; unmatched junction bases: 6. Per the germline V gene, CDR1 is SGHKS and CDR2 is YYEKEE (reference sequence). This CDR3 is 14 amino acids long. CDR3 sequence (DNA): TGTGCCAGCAGCCCGGGACAGGGTAGCGAAAAACTGTTTTTT. Protein sequence: CASSPGQGSEKLFF.

The chain combines TRBV2 with TRBJ2-3; either TRBD1 or TRBD2 may supply D (5 bases each). V lost 4 bases and J 6 bases, leaving 14 bases between the germline ends. Germline V lookup: CDR1 SNHLY, CDR2 FYNNEI. The CDR3 runs to 14 residues. The DNA for the CDR3 is TGTGCCAGCAGTGGAGGTTCGGGGCTGGATACGCAGTATTTT. This encodes CASSGGSGLDTQYF.

V is TRBV29-1 and J is TRBJ2-2; no clear D gene. CDR3 length equals 12 residues. Germline V gene lookup returns CDR1 SQVTM and CDR2 ANQGSEA. Trimming cost V 7 bases and J 4 bases, with 10 bases left between them. The CDR3 region is CSAIPSTGELFF. The CDR3 coding sequence is TGCAGCGCCATCCCTAGCACCGGGGAGCTGTTTTTT.

The chain couples TRBV4-1 to TRBJ1-2; D perhaps matches TRBD1 (6 bases). Trimming pared 7 bases from V and 4 bases from J, leaving 25 bases between. The CDR3 totals 17 residues. Looked up from germline, CDR1 is MGHRA and CDR2 is YSYEKL. CDR3 bases: TGCGCCAGCACCCCAGCCCCGGTCGGACAGACACTCTATGGCTACACCTTC. Translating gives CASTPAPVGQTLYGYTF.

The rearrangement joins TRBV28 to TRBJ1-1; 9 bases line up with TRBD1. This CDR3 contains 17 residues. V lost 6 bases and J lost 2; bases outside the gene matches: 13. Germline CDR1 is MDHEN and CDR2 is SYDVKM. The CDR3 is CASRPGQGLASNTEAFF. The CDR3 DNA follows: TGTGCCAGCAGGCCCGGACAGGGGCTCGCTTCAAACACTGAAGCTTTCTTT.

The chain is built from TRBV6-1 and TRBJ2-6; perhaps TRBD1 as D (6 bases). This CDR3 has 15 residues. V lost 5 bases and J 3 bases, leaving 11 bases between the germline ends. Germline V gene data show CDR1 as MNHNS and CDR2 as SASEGT. CDR3 residues: CASSTGIGGANVLTF. DNA of the CDR3: TGTGCCAGCAGTACAGGGATTGGTGGGGCCAACGTCCTGACTTTC.

Here the CDR3 DNA reads TGTGCCAGTAGTACTGGAATTGGGTACGAGCAGTACTTC. It yields the protein CASSTGIGYEQYF. The V call is TRBV19, the J call TRBJ2-7; no definite D call. Germline V gives CDR1 LNHDA, CDR2 SQIVND (reference sequence). Trimming left V 4 bases short and J 4 bases short, with 11 bases between. The CDR3 is made up of 13 amino acids.

The gene calls are TRBV7-2 and TRBJ2-7, with D perhaps being TRBD1 or TRBD2 (6 bases each). V was pared by 5 bases and J by 2 bases, with 16 bases between. The CDR3 length is 15 residues. Looked up from germline, CDR1 is SGHTA and CDR2 is FQGNSA. CDR3 sequence reads: CASSPRQVAAYEQYF. CDR3 bases: TGTGCCAGCAGCCCACGACAGGTAGCGGCCTACGAGCAGTACTTC.

The chain uses TRBV9 and TRBJ2-3; TRBD2 agrees at 9 bases. The CDR3 covers 16 residues. The V gene end was trimmed by 0 bases and the J gene end by 6 bases; junction bases not matched to a gene: 8. CDR1 is SGDLS and CDR2 is YYNGEE in the germline V gene. CDR3 in DNA: TGTGCCAGCAGCGTAGAGGCTAGCGGGGTGAGGGATACGCAGTATTTT. It encodes CASSVEASGVRDTQYF.

J is TRBJ1-1 and V is TRBV9; D is possibly TRBD1 (5 bases). Deletions cut 0 bases from V and 5 bases from J, with 14 bases between. Germline assignment: CDR1 SGDLS and CDR2 YYNGEE. This CDR3 has 15 amino acids. Written as DNA, the CDR3 is TGTGCCAGCAGCGTAGGTAAGGGGTCGGGAACTGAAGCTTTCTTT. Its protein is CASSVGKGSGTEAFF.

V usage is TRBV6-4 and J usage is TRBJ1-2; D uncertain. V gave up 2 bases and J gave up 4 bases, with 2 bases separating them. CDR1 is MRHNA and CDR2 is SNTAGT in the germline V gene. This CDR3 region has 11 residues. Here the CDR3 DNA reads TGTGCCAGCAGTGACAGCTATGGCTACACCTTC. Encoded protein: CASSDSYGYTF.

This chain uses TRBV6-6 with TRBJ1-3, with D tentatively TRBD1 (5 bases). V dropped 5 bases and J dropped 2 bases, with 10 bases sitting between them. The CDR3 sequence is 14 residues long. Germline loops: CDR1 MNHNY, CDR2 SVGAGI (reference sequence). Here the CDR3 reads CASSPGGAGNTIYF. For the CDR3, the DNA is TGTGCCAGCAGTCCCGGGGGGGCTGGAAACACCATATATTTT.

V and J are TRBV7-9 and TRBJ2-2; the D is unclear. Germline CDR1 reads SEHNR; CDR2 reads FQNEAQ (reference sequence). Trimming removed 2 bases from V and 1 base from J, with 2 bases in between. CDR3 length: 13 amino acids. CDR3: CASSLRNTGELFF. The CDR3 DNA reads TGTGCCAGCAGCTTAAGGAACACCGGGGAGCTGTTTTTT.

This clone was observed many times. This chain uses TRBV4-2 with TRBJ2-7; D ambiguous. Germline V gives CDR1 LGHNA, CDR2 YNFKEQ. V lost 4 bases and J 5 bases, leaving 12 bases between the germline ends. This CDR3 is 13 amino acids long. The CDR3 region is CASSPSGGHEQYF. The CDR3 coding sequence is TGTGCCAGCAGCCCATCAGGCGGTCACGAGCAGTACTTC.

The V gene is TRBV28, the J gene TRBJ2-7; D may correspond to TRBD1 or TRBD2 (5 bases each). CDR3 length: 17 amino acids. Germline CDR1 reads MDHEN; CDR2 reads SYDVKM. Between the trimmed V and J ends, which lost 6 bases and 3 bases, there was a span of 24 bases. For the CDR3, the DNA is TGTGCCAGCAGCTCAACCGAAGGACTGACAGAACGCTACGAGCAGTACTTC. Protein: CASSSTEGLTERYEQYF.

The V call is TRBV7-8, the J call TRBJ2-7; TRBD2 matches 10 bases. Germline CDR1 SGHVS, CDR2 FQNEAQ. The CDR3 is 18 amino acids. V was pared by 1 base and J by 3 bases, with 12 bases of the junction left unmatched. In DNA, the CDR3 is TGTGCCAGCAGCTTAGTTCCCCGGCTAACTAGCGGGAACTACGAGCAGTACTTC. It yields the protein CASSLVPRLTSGNYEQYF.

About this clone itself: Other DNA sequences in the sample encode the same CDR3. The chain links TRBV7-9 to TRBJ1-2; D unclear. Germline V lookup: CDR1 SEHNR, CDR2 FQNEAQ (reference sequence). This CDR3 spans 16 amino acids. V was clipped by 2 bases and J by 2 bases, with 15 bases between them. The CDR3 spells CASSLSLVDNNYGYTF. CDR3 coding DNA: TGTGCCAGCAGCTTATCCCTCGTAGACAACAACTATGGCTACACCTTC.

The chain has TRBV11-2 and TRBJ2-7, with 12 bases aligning to TRBD1. CDR1 SGHAT and CDR2 FQNNGV come from the germline V gene. V shed 5 bases, J shed 3 bases, and the junction held 5 bases outside the gene matches. The CDR3 extends over 15 amino acids. The CDR3 spells CASSPGQGAFYEQYF. The CDR3 nucleotides read TGTGCCAGCAGCCCGGGACAGGGGGCCTTCTACGAGCAGTACTTC.

The chain is built from TRBV27 and TRBJ2-1; D unclear. CDR3 length: 18 amino acids. V lost 0 bases to trimming and J lost 2 bases, with 17 bases between them. CDR1 and CDR2 from the germline V gene are MNHEY and SMNVEV (reference sequence). The DNA for the CDR3 is TGTGCCAGCAGTTTATCGATTCCGAGGCGGCTTACCTACAATGAGCAGTTCTTC. This sequence encodes CASSLSIPRRLTYNEQFF.